One sample yielded the 21 T cell receptor beta chains listed below, sequenced in a study of CD8 T cells in Susac syndrome. Reverse transcription of about 0.45 to 1 ug RNA was performed with random hexamers. From the immunoSEQ multiplex PCR reads, TCRdb called clonotypes with MiXCR, one entry per CDR3 protein. Of about 64,000 distinct CDR3 sequences listed, approximately 93% are singletons. The source material was CD8+ T cells from PBMCs. The receptor set was obtained from a human donor with multiple sclerosis.

This rearrangement joins TRBV7-9 to TRBJ2-2, with D perhaps matching TRBD2 (5 bases). The CDR3 is made up of 14 amino acids. Trimming removed 0 bases from V and 6 bases from J, with 8 bases in between. Germline CDR1 reads SEHNR; CDR2 reads FQNEAQ (reference sequence). The chain's CDR3 is CASSLAGVPGELFF. As DNA, the CDR3 is TGTGCCAGCAGCTTAGCGGGAGTCCCCGGGGAGCTGTTTTTT.

This clonotype has a single count. V and J are TRBV23-1 and TRBJ1-5; tentatively, D is TRBD1 (5 bases). TRBV23-1 is designated an ORF whose function remains uncertain. The CDR3 runs to 17 residues. The V and J ends lost 0 bases and 3 bases respectively, with 15 bases between them. The CDR3 bases are TGCGCCAGCAGTCAATCCTCCAGGGCCGAATACAATCAGCCCCAGCATTTT. Amino acids: CASSQSSRAEYNQPQHF.

V and J are TRBV12-3 or TRBV12-4 and TRBJ2-5, with D perhaps being TRBD1 or TRBD2 (5 bases each). The CDR3 loop spans 15 amino acids. Trimming took 8 bases from V and 5 from J, leaving 21 bases between them. CDR3 in DNA: TGTGCCAGCGGAATACAGGAGGCCCCGCCCGAGACCCAGTACTTC. Protein sequence: CASGIQEAPPETQYF.

In DNA, the CDR3 is TGTGCCAGCAGTTTGGGGGTGGTGCAGTACTTC. This codes for CASSLGVVQYF. The chain couples TRBV28 to TRBJ2-7; TRBD1 or TRBD2 may be the D gene (5 bases each). The V end was cut by 3 bases, the J end by 9 bases, with 9 bases between. Germline loops: CDR1 MDHEN, CDR2 SYDVKM. This CDR3 has 11 amino acids.

V usage is TRBV5-1 and J usage is TRBJ1-1, with unresolved D. The CDR3 is 10 amino acids. CDR1 is SGHRS and CDR2 is YFSETQ in the germline V gene. Trimming left V 1 base short and J 7 bases short, with 2 bases between. As DNA, the CDR3 is TGCGCCAGCAGCTTGCTTGAAGCTTTCTTT. It codes for CASSLLEAFF.

The V call is TRBV2, the J call TRBJ2-1; D ambiguous. CDR1 and CDR2 (germline): SNHLY, FYNNEI. The CDR3 is 15 amino acids. The V end lost 6 bases, the J end lost 6 bases, and 18 bases lay between the germline ends. The CDR3 is CASSLDAARANEQFF. CDR3 coding DNA: TGTGCCAGCAGCCTTGACGCCGCCCGCGCCAATGAGCAGTTCTTC.

The CDR3 nucleotides are TGCAGTGCTAGGGAAGGGATCTACGAGCAGTACTTC. Translation: CSAREGIYEQYF. The chain is built from TRBV20-1 and TRBJ2-7; D gene uncertain. Germline CDR1 reads DFQATT; CDR2 reads SNEGSKA (reference sequence). V was pared by 3 bases and J by 3 bases, with 9 bases between. CDR3 size: 12 residues.

The DNA for the CDR3 is TGCGCCAGCAGCCAAGAACCGGGACTCCCTATCGAGCAGTACTTC. The encoded protein is CASSQEPGLPIEQYF. V is TRBV4-1 and J is TRBJ2-7; possibly TRBD2 for D (6 bases). The CDR3 has 15 amino acids. V lost 0 bases, J lost 6 bases, and 15 bases lay in between. Germline V lookup: CDR1 MGHRA, CDR2 YSYEKL.

J is TRBJ2-7 and V is TRBV20-1; TRBD1 matches at 7 bases. Germline CDR1 is DFQATT and CDR2 is SNEGSKA (reference sequence). The CDR3 runs to 14 residues. J was trimmed by 3 bases and V by 1 base; bases with no gene match: 6. The CDR3 DNA reads TGCAGTGCTAGAGGGGACAGAGAAAACTACGAGCAGTACTTC. Translating it yields CSARGDRENYEQYF.

This sequence joins TRBV2 and TRBJ2-7; 7 bases are a match to TRBD1. The CDR3 length is 14 residues. V was clipped by 7 bases and J by 4 bases; unmatched bases: 10. CDR1 SNHLY and CDR2 FYNNEI come from the germline V gene. The CDR3 reads CASIDEGARYEQYF. The DNA for the CDR3 is TGTGCCAGCATCGACGAGGGGGCGCGGTACGAGCAGTACTTC.

V and J are TRBV29-1 and TRBJ1-2; perhaps TRBD1 as D (6 bases). CDR3 length: 11 residues. Trimming left V 5 bases short and J 6 bases short, with 10 bases between. Germline V gene sequence: CDR1 SQVTM, CDR2 ANQGSEA. In DNA, the CDR3 is TGCAGCGTTCGGGACATTGATGGCTACACCTTC. It encodes CSVRDIDGYTF.

The chain combines TRBV6-4 with TRBJ2-3; D remains ambiguous. This CDR3 region has 13 residues. Trimming stripped 2 bases from V and 4 bases from J, with 7 bases between. Germline CDR1 and CDR2: MRHNA and SNTAGT. This CDR3 is CASSDRDADTQYF. The CDR3 nucleotides are TGTGCCAGCAGTGACAGAGATGCAGATACGCAGTATTTT.

Remarks on this clonotype: The conserved closing phenylalanine or tryptophan is absent in this CDR3, likely reflecting a read error. The chain joins TRBV28 to TRBJ2-5; no clear D gene. V gave up 3 bases and J gave up 0 bases, with 8 bases separating them. Germline CDR1 is MDHEN and CDR2 is SYDVKM. This CDR3 comprises 14 residues. CDR3 in amino acids: CASSFHGYQETQYL. DNA of the CDR3: TGTGCCAGCAGTTTTCACGGGTACCAAGAGACCCAGTACCTC.

The V call is TRBV29-1, the J call TRBJ2-2; a weak D match, TRBD2 (5 bases). Trimming pared 5 bases from V and 4 bases from J, leaving 17 bases between. Germline CDR1 is SQVTM and CDR2 is ANQGSEA. The CDR3 runs 15 residues. DNA of the CDR3: TGCAGCGTTTACCGAGCGGACCTTAGCACCGGGGAGCTGTTTTTT. Encoded protein: CSVYRADLSTGELFF.

The chain has TRBV12-3 or TRBV12-4 and TRBJ2-3; D is perhaps TRBD2 (5 bases). Trimming cost V 5 bases and J 10 bases, with 13 bases left between them. This CDR3 spans 12 amino acids. CDR3 in amino acids: CASSPLGLAQYF. The CDR3 DNA sequence: TGTGCCAGCAGTCCACTAGGGTTGGCGCAGTATTTT.

The chain carries TRBV30 and TRBJ1-2, with 8 positions matching TRBD1. With 2 bases clipped from V and 7 bases from J, the junction kept 15 bases outside the gene matches. The CDR3 has 16 amino acids. Germline-derived CDR1 and CDR2 are GTSNPN and SVGIG (reference sequence). The CDR3 loop is CAWSPPWYRGLGGYTF. Here the CDR3 DNA reads TGTGCCTGGAGTCCCCCATGGTACAGGGGGTTAGGTGGCTACACCTTC.

The genes are TRBV27 and TRBJ1-5, with 10 positions matching TRBD1. This CDR3 has 13 amino acids. Losses at the gene ends were 10 bases for V and 5 bases for J; bases not matched to a gene: 5. The germline V gene encodes CDR1 MNHEY and CDR2 SMNVEV (reference sequence). The CDR3 coding sequence is TGTGCCATCGTGGACAGGGGGGATCAGCCCCAGCATTTT. It translates to CAIVDRGDQPQHF.

This clonotype was seen only a few times. The V gene is TRBV27, the J gene TRBJ2-7; 9 bases align to TRBD1. This CDR3 region has 14 residues. Per germline, CDR1 MNHEY and CDR2 SMNVEV (reference sequence). With 3 bases clipped from V and 2 bases from J, the junction kept 2 bases outside the gene matches. The CDR3 bases are TGTGCCAGCAGTTTCGGGACAGGGCCCTACGAGCAGTACTTC. Protein: CASSFGTGPYEQYF.

V gene TRBV12-5 combines with J gene TRBJ1-1, with D hard to call. CDR1 and CDR2 from the germline V gene are LGHNT and FRNRAP. This CDR3 is built from 13 residues. V was shortened by 7 bases and J by 1 base, with 10 bases between the two germline ends. This CDR3 reads CASASVGNTEAFF. Written as DNA, the CDR3 is TGTGCTAGTGCCTCAGTCGGGAACACTGAAGCTTTCTTT.

The chain joins TRBV20-1 to TRBJ2-5; D gene ambiguous. Germline V gene lookup returns CDR1 DFQATT and CDR2 SNEGSKA (reference sequence). V gave up 6 bases and J gave up 5 bases, with 10 bases separating them. CDR3 length equals 11 residues. Here the CDR3 DNA reads TGCAGTGCGTGGGTTGAGGAGACCCAGTACTTC. Amino acid sequence: CSAWVEETQYF.

The chain employs TRBV9 and TRBJ1-2, with D tentatively TRBD1 (6 bases). In germline, CDR1 is SGDLS, CDR2 YYNGEE. V was clipped by 0 bases and J by 2 bases, with 11 bases between them. This CDR3 has 15 residues. CDR3 nucleotides: TGTGCCAGCAGCGTAGATGGGGGCGGAAACTATGGCTACACCTTC. Translation gives CASSVDGGGNYGYTF.